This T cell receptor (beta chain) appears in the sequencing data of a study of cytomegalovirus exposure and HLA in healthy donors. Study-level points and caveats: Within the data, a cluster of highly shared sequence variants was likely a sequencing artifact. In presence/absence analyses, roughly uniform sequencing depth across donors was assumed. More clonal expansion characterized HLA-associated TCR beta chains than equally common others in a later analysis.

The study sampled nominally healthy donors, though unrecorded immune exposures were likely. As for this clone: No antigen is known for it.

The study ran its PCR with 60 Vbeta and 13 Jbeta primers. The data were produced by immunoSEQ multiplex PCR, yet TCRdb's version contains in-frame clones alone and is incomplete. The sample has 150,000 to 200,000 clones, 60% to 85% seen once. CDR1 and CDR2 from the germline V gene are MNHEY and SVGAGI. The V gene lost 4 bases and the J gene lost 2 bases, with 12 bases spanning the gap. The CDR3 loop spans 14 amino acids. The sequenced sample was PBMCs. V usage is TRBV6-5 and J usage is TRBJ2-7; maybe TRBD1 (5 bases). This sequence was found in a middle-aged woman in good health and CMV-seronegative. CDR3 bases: TGTGCCAGCAGTTCCTGGACATCCGCCTACGAGCAGTACTTC. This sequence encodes CASSSWTSAYEQYF.